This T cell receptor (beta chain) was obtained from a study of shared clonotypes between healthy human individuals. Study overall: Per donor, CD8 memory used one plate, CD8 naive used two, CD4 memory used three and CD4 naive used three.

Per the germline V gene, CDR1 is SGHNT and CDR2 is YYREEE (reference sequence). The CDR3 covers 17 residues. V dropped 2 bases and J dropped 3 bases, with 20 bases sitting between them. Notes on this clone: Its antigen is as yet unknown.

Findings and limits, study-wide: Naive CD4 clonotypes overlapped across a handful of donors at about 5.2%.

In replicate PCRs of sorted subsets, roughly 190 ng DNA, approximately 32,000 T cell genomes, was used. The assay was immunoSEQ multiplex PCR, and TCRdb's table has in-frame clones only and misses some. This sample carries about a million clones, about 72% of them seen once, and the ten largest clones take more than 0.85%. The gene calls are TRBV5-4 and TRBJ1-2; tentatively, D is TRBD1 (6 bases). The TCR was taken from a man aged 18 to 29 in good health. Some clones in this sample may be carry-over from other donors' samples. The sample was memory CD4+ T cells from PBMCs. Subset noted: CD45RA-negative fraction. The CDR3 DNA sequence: TGTGCCAGCAGCTTAGTGCCCGGGACACAGGGCGACTATGGCTACACCTTC. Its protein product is CASSLVPGTQGDYGYTF. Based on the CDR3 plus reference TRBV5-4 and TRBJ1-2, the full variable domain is ETGVTQSPTHLIKTRGQQVTLRCSSQSGHNTVSWYQQALGQGPQFIFQYYREEENGRGNFPPRFSGLQFPNYSSELNVNALELDDSALYLCASSLVPGTQGDYGYTFGSGTRLTVV.